The clone carrying this T cell receptor beta chain was counted only a few times. Its specificity is unknown. The sample comes from a study of beta chain features in type 1 diabetes. Across the study: Patient and healthy donor groups were alike in age, gender and cell yields.

Isolated RNA was reverse transcribed in full, so expressed TCRB transcripts were sequenced. Here immunoSEQ multiplex PCR was the method, and the copy in TCRdb shows in-frame clones only, minus some. The sample contains about 360,000 clones, roughly an eighth of which appear only once. CDR3 length: 13 residues. V was trimmed by 4 bases and J by 5 bases, leaving 10 bases between them. Germline V gene sequence: CDR1 SGHRS, CDR2 YFSETQ. Study-level results: PCR might favor shorter templates, but any such skew would affect patients and controls equally. Compared to healthy donors, patients appeared to have naive, central memory and Treg TCRB repertoires that were more alike.

The TCR originated in a man between 18 and 29 years old in good health. The V gene is TRBV5-1, the J gene TRBJ2-1; D not certain. Sequencing was done on a sample of naive CD4+ T cells from blood. CDR3 coding DNA: TGCGCCAGCAGCCTAGGCCTCAACAATGAGCAGTTCTTC. Translation: CASSLGLNNEQFF.